This record looks at one T cell receptor (beta chain) sequence and its context. Antigen: not known. The data originate from a study of shared clonotypes between healthy human individuals. Overall study findings and caveats: The study found lower generation probabilities in non-shared clonotypes than in those shared by all four donors.

Only in-frame clones appear in the TCRdb table, and some are missing; sequencing was by immunoSEQ multiplex PCR. The sample lists about 590,000 clones, 95% to 96% occurring once. Naivety among CD8 cells was defined by CD45RO negativity and positive CCR7 selection, thereby excluding terminally differentiated effector memory CD45RA+ cells. The sequence was obtained from a woman aged 25 to 39 in good health. The sample was naive CD8+ T cells sorted from blood.

The CDR3 here is CASAIAGTLGFEKLFF. The CDR3 nucleotides are TGTGCCAGCGCAATTGCGGGGACCCTGGGGTTCGAAAAACTGTTTTTT. The chain has TRBV27 and TRBJ1-4, with D perhaps TRBD1 (5 bases). Trimming left V 8 bases short and J 8 bases short, with 24 bases between. Germline V gene data show CDR1 as MNHEY and CDR2 as SMNVEV (reference sequence). This CDR3 is built from 16 residues.